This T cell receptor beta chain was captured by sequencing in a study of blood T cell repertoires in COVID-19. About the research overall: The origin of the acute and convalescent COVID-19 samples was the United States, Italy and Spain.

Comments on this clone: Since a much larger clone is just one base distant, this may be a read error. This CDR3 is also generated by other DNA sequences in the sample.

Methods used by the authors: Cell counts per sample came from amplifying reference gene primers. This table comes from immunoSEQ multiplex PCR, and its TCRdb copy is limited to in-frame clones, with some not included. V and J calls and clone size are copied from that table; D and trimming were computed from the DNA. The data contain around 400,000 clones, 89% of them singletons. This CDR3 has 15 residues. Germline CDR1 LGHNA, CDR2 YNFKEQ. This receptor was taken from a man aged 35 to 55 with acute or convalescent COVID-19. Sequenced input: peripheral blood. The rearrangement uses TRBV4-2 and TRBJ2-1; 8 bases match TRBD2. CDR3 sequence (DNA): TGTGCCAGCAGTCAAGTCACAGCGGGAGAGCGTGAGCAGTTCTTC. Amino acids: CASSQVTAGEREQFF.